These 13 T cell receptor beta chains were all obtained from the same sample, sequenced in a study of blood T cells in healthy people across ages. The second PCR ran about 6 to 12 cycles with a sample-barcoded 5' primer and J-beta primers. MiXCR, applied by TCRdb to the 5' RACE reads, yields one record per CDR3 protein. Here the sample spans 1.5 million to 2 million distinct CDR3 sequences, 28% being singletons. Sequencing input: blood. The receptors were sampled from a woman aged 25 to 45 in good health.

This clonotype has a handful of counts. The chain recombines TRBV7-6 with TRBJ2-5; 8 nucleotides agree with TRBD2. Germline-derived CDR1 and CDR2 are SGHVS and FNYEAQ. V lost 5 bases, J lost 4 bases, and 3 bases stayed unmatched. The CDR3 loop spans 13 amino acids. CDR3 amino acids: CASSTSGRETQYF. CDR3 DNA sequence: TGTGCCAGCAGCACTAGCGGCCGAGAGACCCAGTACTTC.

V is TRBV6-2 or TRBV6-3 and J is TRBJ2-5; TRBD1 agrees at 9 bases. The J segment lost 5 bases and the V segment lost 8 bases, leaving 9 bases of the junction unmatched. CDR1 and CDR2 (germline): MNHEY, SVGEGT. The CDR3 length is 14 residues. The CDR3 protein is CASWRTGEGETQYF. The CDR3, as DNA: TGTGCCAGCTGGCGGACAGGGGAGGGGGAGACCCAGTACTTC.

This sequence joins TRBV20-1 and TRBJ1-2; 8 bases fit TRBD1. Germline V CDR1 and CDR2: DFQATT, SNEGSKA (reference sequence). The CDR3 covers 18 residues. Germline trimming cut 3 bases from V and 0 bases from J; bases unmatched to any gene: 15. DNA for the CDR3: TGCAGTGCTAGTTTTGACGGACAGGGTAGCCGAGCTAACTATGGCTACACCTTC. Residues: CSASFDGQGSRANYGYTF.

Only a few counts were recorded for this clonotype. The genes are TRBV5-1 and TRBJ2-1; TRBD1 matches at 7 bases. The V and J ends lost 4 bases and 4 bases, in that order; junction bases with no gene match: 8. CDR3 length equals 15 residues. The germline CDR1 and CDR2 sequences are SGHRS and YFSETQ. The chain's CDR3 is CASSVLPGGYNEQFF. The CDR3 region has the DNA TGCGCCAGCAGCGTCCTCCCAGGGGGTTACAATGAGCAGTTCTTC.

This clonotype was seen only a few times. The chain joins TRBV20-1 to TRBJ2-6, with D perhaps matching TRBD2 (6 bases). The length of the CDR3 is 14 residues. Looked up from germline, CDR1 is DFQATT and CDR2 is SNEGSKA (reference sequence). Trimming removed 3 bases from V and 2 bases from J, with 8 bases in between. CDR3 nucleotides: TGCAGTGCTAGTACGGGGGCTGGGGCCAACGTCCTGACTTTC. Encoded protein: CSASTGAGANVLTF.

This clonotype has only a few counts. The chain employs TRBV4-1 and TRBJ2-5; D perhaps matches TRBD2 (7 bases). Germline CDR1 reads MGHRA; CDR2 reads YSYEKL. This CDR3 comprises 17 residues. V dropped 0 bases and J dropped 1 base, with 15 bases sitting between them. CDR3 residues: CASSQDGAGALQETQYF. Here the CDR3 DNA reads TGCGCCAGCAGCCAAGATGGGGCGGGGGCACTCCAAGAGACCCAGTACTTC.

This clonotype showed up just a few times. The CDR3 coding sequence is TGCAGTGGGAACGAGCAGTACTTC. It is translated as CSGNEQYF. The rearrangement links TRBV20-1 to TRBJ2-7; no firm D call. Trimming removed 7 bases from V and 5 bases from J, with 3 bases in between. This CDR3 is built from 8 residues. Germline-derived CDR1 and CDR2 are DFQATT and SNEGSKA (reference sequence).

This clonotype was recorded at least ten times. The chain employs TRBV29-1 and TRBJ2-7; 9 bases are a match to TRBD1. Germline V gives CDR1 SQVTM, CDR2 ANQGSEA. V shed 6 bases and J 1 base; nucleotides not matched to a gene: 4. CDR3 length equals 13 residues. The CDR3 reads CSVGTGPSYEQYF. The CDR3 region has the DNA TGCAGCGTGGGGACAGGGCCTTCCTACGAGCAGTACTTC.

V is TRBV7-9 and J is TRBJ2-4, with D maybe TRBD2 (5 bases). Germline V gives CDR1 SEHNR, CDR2 FQNEAQ (reference sequence). The CDR3 loop spans 14 amino acids. V was pared by 6 bases and J by 13 bases, with 22 bases between. CDR3 nucleotide sequence: TGTGCCAGCAGTCCTGATCTACTGGCTTGGGAGCAGTACTTC. Translation: CASSPDLLAWEQYF.

This clonotype was recorded at least ten times. The J gene is TRBJ2-7, the V gene TRBV5-1; 12 bases match TRBD2. The junction had 2 bases not matched to a gene; V was cut back by 4 bases and J by 0 bases. The CDR3 consists of 15 residues. Per the germline V gene, CDR1 is SGHRS and CDR2 is YFSETQ. In nucleotides, the CDR3 is TGCGCCAGCAGCGGGGGACTAGCGGGCTCCTACGAGCAGTACTTC. This encodes CASSGGLAGSYEQYF.

Concerning this clonotype itself: This sequence may be a read error, since a much larger clone differs from it by one base. V and J are TRBV6-6 and TRBJ2-5; 8 bases are shared with TRBD2. The J call may be in error: the DNA end matches TRBJ2-7 better. Germline V gene lookup returns CDR1 MNHNY and CDR2 SVGAGI (reference sequence). The CDR3 contains 13 residues. The CDR3 DNA reads as TGTGCCGGCAGTACAGCGGGGGTTCACGAGCAGTACTTC. Residues: CAGSTAGVHEQYF.

The chain links TRBV5-6 to TRBJ2-1, with D possibly matching TRBD1 (7 bases). The V end was cut by 5 bases, the J end by 2 bases, with 14 bases between. The CDR3 runs to 15 residues. Germline loops: CDR1 SGHDT, CDR2 YYEEEE. CDR3 DNA: TGTGCCAGCAGGCGGGACAGTCCGACCTACAATGAGCAGTTCTTC. As protein: CASRRDSPTYNEQFF.

In its sample, this clonotype was seen many times. The V call is TRBV20-1, the J call TRBJ2-5; maybe TRBD2 (5 bases). The CDR3 is 14 amino acids. From germline, CDR1 is DFQATT and CDR2 SNEGSKA (reference sequence). V was cut by 0 bases and J by 5 bases, with 13 bases left in between. The CDR3 bases are TGCAGTGCTAGAGATCCGAGGGCCGGGGAGACCCAGTACTTC. Its translation is CSARDPRAGETQYF.